This note documents a single TCR beta chain sequence. As yet, its antigen is unknown. This entry is derived from a study of T cell responses to AZD1222 COVID-19 vaccine. The study, taken as a whole, reports: Females outnumbered males among donors, who were mostly white British; clonal diversity was possibly underestimated. Among those given AZD1222, only six were seropositive at baseline.

CDR3 length: 16 amino acids. V was clipped by 2 bases and J by 4 bases; unmatched bases: 7. CDR1 is KGHSH and CDR2 is LQKENI in the germline V gene. Repertoires were generated with immunoSEQ multiplex PCR, while TCRdb's copy carries only in-frame clones and drops some. In the table there are tens of thousands of clones, 85% to 90% of which are singletons. This TCR was recovered from an adult in good health. The chain combines TRBV18 with TRBJ1-1, with TRBD1 matching 10 bases. The input for sequencing was peripheral blood, taken on day 0 of AZD1222 vaccination. The CDR3 coding sequence is TGTGCCAGCTCACCAGGGGACAGGGGTGCGGGCACTGAAGCTTTCTTT. Encoded protein: CASSPGDRGAGTEAFF.